This T cell receptor (beta chain) was sequenced during a study of CD8 T cells in Susac syndrome. Deletions cut 1 base from V and 2 bases from J, with 13 bases between. The CDR3 has 15 residues. Per the germline V gene, CDR1 is DFQATT and CDR2 is SNEGSKA (reference sequence). This clonotype occurred once. TCR beta from blood CD8+ and CD4+ T cells was sequenced. RNA amounts of roughly 0.5 to 1 ug underwent reverse transcription with random hexamers. immunoSEQ multiplex PCR amplified TCR beta CDR3 across 54 Vbeta, 13 Jbeta. TCRdb passed the immunoSEQ multiplex PCR reads through MiXCR, listing each CDR3 protein once. In the table there are 100,000 or so distinct CDR3 sequences, around 93% of which are singletons.

V and J are TRBV20-1 and TRBJ2-3; no clear D gene. This receptor was identified in a human donor in good health. The specimen was CD8+ T cells from PBMCs. CDR3 sequence (DNA): TGCAGTGCTAGAGCTGGTACAGCGTTCACAGATACGCAGTATTTT. It is translated as CSARAGTAFTDTQYF.